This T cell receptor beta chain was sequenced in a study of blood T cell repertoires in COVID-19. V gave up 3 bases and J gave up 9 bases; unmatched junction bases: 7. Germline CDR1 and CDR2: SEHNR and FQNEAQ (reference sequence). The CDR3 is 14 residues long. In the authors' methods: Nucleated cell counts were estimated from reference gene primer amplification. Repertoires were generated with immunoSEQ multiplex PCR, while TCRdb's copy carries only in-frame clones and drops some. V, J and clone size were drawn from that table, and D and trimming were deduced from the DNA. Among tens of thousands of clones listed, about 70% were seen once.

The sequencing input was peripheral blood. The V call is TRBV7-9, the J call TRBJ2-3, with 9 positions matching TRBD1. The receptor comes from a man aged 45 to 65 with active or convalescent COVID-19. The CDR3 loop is CASSFTPGTGTQYF. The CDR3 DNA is TGTGCCAGCAGCTTCACTCCCGGGACAGGGACGCAGTATTTT.